The 11 T cell receptor beta chains reported below all come from one sample, sequenced in a study of T cell clones after liver transplantation. Alloreactive TCRbeta sequences came from sequencing proliferating CFSE-low cells in the MLR. No antigens are known for them. Repertoires were generated with immunoSEQ multiplex PCR, while TCRdb's copy carries only in-frame clones and drops some. The repertoire consists of 100 to 150 clones, with approximately 34% occurring once and the leading ten covering less than 40%. Sequenced sample: CD4+ T cells from cultured PBMCs. These receptors were obtained from a human patient who received a liver transplant. Some of the T cells might come from the graft donor.

The rearrangement links TRBV10-3 to TRBJ2-6; no firm D call. The CDR3 covers 18 residues. With 5 bases removed from V and 5 bases from J, the gap between germline ends came to 22 bases. Germline CDR1 reads ENHRY; CDR2 reads SYGVKD. The CDR3 DNA follows: TGTGCCATCAGTACTTGTAACTGTAGATACAAACGGGCCAACGTCCTGACTTTC. It encodes CAISTCNCRYKRANVLTF.

This clone was observed a single time. The chain combines TRBV10-1 with TRBJ2-6, with D hard to call. V lost 5 bases, J lost 5 bases, and 25 bases lay in between. CDR1 WNHNN and CDR2 SYGVQD come from the germline V gene (reference sequence). This CDR3 comprises 19 residues. This CDR3 reads CASSSIVRSHKSRANVLTF. The CDR3 DNA reads TGCGCCAGCAGTTCCATCGTAAGATCGCACAAAAGTCGGGCCAACGTCCTGACTTTC.

The sample holds a few counts of this clone. The genes are TRBV10-3 and TRBJ2-5; the D is unclear. Looked up from germline, CDR1 is ENHRY and CDR2 is SYGVKD. The CDR3 length is 16 residues. V was cut by 6 bases and J by 2 bases, with 19 bases left in between. Here the CDR3 DNA reads TGTGCCATCAGCCCCGCCGGTCGGTTGACACAAGAGACCCAGTACTTC. Protein sequence: CAISPAGRLTQETQYF.

The V gene is TRBV7-3, the J gene TRBJ1-2, with 8 positions matching TRBD1. The junction had 11 bases not matched to a gene; V was cut back by 1 base and J by 7 bases. CDR1 is SGHTA, CDR2 FQGTGA, per germline. CDR3 length equals 16 residues. CDR3 protein: CASSLISSGQGFGYTF. CDR3 sequence (DNA): TGTGCCAGCAGCTTAATTTCGTCCGGACAGGGTTTTGGCTACACCTTC.

This clone turned up a few times. The V gene is TRBV29-1, the J gene TRBJ1-1, with TRBD1 as a possible D gene (6 bases). V lost 6 bases, J lost 5 bases, and 16 bases lay in between. The CDR3 has 13 residues. Germline CDR1 and CDR2: SQVTM and ANQGSEA. CDR3 DNA sequence: TGCAGCGTGAACGGGGGCTTTATGACTGAAGCTTTCTTT. As protein: CSVNGGFMTEAFF.

By its share, this clone is large. The chain joins TRBV5-4 to TRBJ1-2, with 7 bases identical to TRBD1. The ends lost 1 base at V and 8 bases at J; junction bases unmatched: 17. From germline, CDR1 is SGHNT and CDR2 YYREEE (reference sequence). The CDR3 is 17 amino acids. In DNA form, the CDR3 reads TGTGCCAGCAGCTTGAAAGTCGGGACAGAGTTCGTTGTCGGCTACACCTTC. Amino acid sequence: CASSLKVGTEFVVGYTF.

Sample share makes this clone large (0.1 to 1%). The rearrangement joins TRBV5-4 to TRBJ1-1, with D maybe TRBD1 (6 bases). In germline, CDR1 is SGHNT, CDR2 YYREEE (reference sequence). The CDR3 length is 14 residues. V shed 1 base and J shed 6 bases, with 13 bases lying between them. Written as DNA, the CDR3 is TGTGCCAGCAGCTTGCCGACAGGAAGCGCTGAAGCTTTCTTT. Residues: CASSLPTGSAEAFF.

The chain is built from TRBV6-5 and TRBJ1-5; 8 bases align to TRBD1. Germline-derived CDR1 and CDR2 are MNHEY and SVGAGI. The CDR3 spans 14 residues. V gave up 8 bases and J gave up 4 bases; unmatched junction bases: 7. The CDR3 reads CASGGGTGNQPQHF. CDR3 nucleotide sequence: TGTGCCAGCGGGGGTGGGACAGGAAATCAGCCCCAGCATTTT.

This chain uses TRBV28 with TRBJ1-3; D is perhaps TRBD1 (6 bases). Germline V CDR1 and CDR2: MDHEN, SYDVKM. Trimming pared 6 bases from V and 5 bases from J, leaving 20 bases between. This CDR3 region has 16 residues. DNA of the CDR3: TGTGCCAGCAGCCCCACCGGGACAAGTGGGCGAAACACCATATATTTT. Its translation is CASSPTGTSGRNTIYF.

The CDR3 region is CASSFEIGNQPQHF. The CDR3 DNA reads as TGTGCCAGCAGCTTCGAAATAGGGAATCAGCCCCAGCATTTT. V and J are TRBV5-5 and TRBJ1-5, with unresolved D. Trimming cost V 2 bases and J 4 bases, with 10 bases left between them. The CDR3 totals 14 residues. Germline V gene sequence: CDR1 SGHKS, CDR2 YYEKEE (reference sequence).

This chain links TRBV6-4 with TRBJ2-5; no reliable D call. This CDR3 region has 17 residues. The germline CDR1 and CDR2 sequences are MRHNA and SNTAGT. V was clipped by 3 bases and J by 5 bases, with 22 bases between them. CDR3 nucleotides: TGTGCCAGCAGTGAGCGTAGCAGGATCATCGTCGACGAGACCCAGTACTTC. Its translation is CASSERSRIIVDETQYF.